This T cell receptor beta chain was captured in a study of shared clonotypes between healthy human individuals. Donors were healthy HIV-negative adults without recent acute infections or vaccinations. Study-wide findings and caveats: Naive CD4 clonotype sharing across a few donors was 5% to 6%. Only blood samples were collected, and tissue repertoires likely differ.

Notes on this clone: Its matching antigen is unknown.

As processed by the authors: Sequence data from immunoSEQ were junction-only and lacked quality scores; consequently, filtering differed. Some clones are missing from TCRdb's copy, which holds only in-frame ones; the method was immunoSEQ multiplex PCR. The V and J calls and clone size were taken over from that table, and D and trimming were inferred from the DNA. The data contain about 110,000 clones, 68% of them singletons. The CDR3 has 12 amino acids. Germline V gene data show CDR1 as SQVTM and CDR2 as ANQGSEA. V lost 7 bases to trimming and J lost 0 bases, with 9 bases between them. The sequence was obtained from a woman between 25 and 40 years old in good health. The chain has TRBV29-1 and TRBJ1-2; D remains unclear. The sample taken for sequencing was memory CD8+ T cells sorted from blood. Regarding subset: CD45RO+ cells pooled with CCR7-negative TemRA cells. The CDR3 protein is CSAEDPNYGYTF. The DNA of the CDR3 is TGCAGCGCCGAGGACCCTAACTATGGCTACACCTTC.